These 11 T cell receptor beta chains were sequenced from one sample in a study of vaccination and CD4 T cells after COVID-19. From the PCR reads, TCRdb called clonotypes with MiXCR, one entry per CDR3 protein. The data contain 15,000 to 25,000 distinct CDR3 sequences, 60% of them seen just once; the ten biggest clones take up 0.9% to 1.2%. This specimen was CD4+ T cells from blood, taken after SARS-CoV-2 vaccination. The receptors stem from a human donor who had recovered from COVID-19.

The chain combines TRBV7-3 with TRBJ2-3; a possible D gene is TRBD2 (6 bases). The germline V gene has CDR1 SGHTA and CDR2 FQGTGA. This CDR3 has 15 residues. V was shortened by 4 bases and J by 4 bases, with 15 bases between the two germline ends. CDR3 amino acids: CASSSQPGLSDTQYF. The CDR3 DNA sequence: TGTGCCAGCAGCTCACAACCGGGACTCTCAGATACGCAGTATTTT.

This rearrangement joins TRBV7-8 to TRBJ2-4; no clear D gene. The CDR3 is 11 residues long. With 3 bases removed from V and 7 bases from J, the gap between germline ends came to 4 bases. Germline V CDR1 and CDR2: SGHVS, FQNEAQ. DNA of the CDR3: TGTGCCAGCAGCTTTAACAACATTCAGTACTTC. Residues: CASSFNNIQYF. The variable domain in full, completed from reference TRBV7-8 and TRBJ2-4, reads GAGVSQSPRYKVAKRGQDVALRCDPISGHVSLFWYQQALGQGPEFLTYFQNEAQLDKSGLPSDRFFAERPEGSVSTLKIQRTQQEDSAVYLCASSFNNIQYFGAGTRLSVL.

The sample holds one count of this clonotype. This rearrangement joins TRBV11-2 to TRBJ1-1; D not resolved. The CDR3 loop spans 11 amino acids. Between the trimmed V and J ends, which lost 3 bases and 6 bases, there was a span of 5 bases. The germline gives CDR1 SGHAT, CDR2 FQNNGV. CDR3 amino acids: CASSLAAEAFF. In nucleotides, the CDR3 is TGTGCCAGCAGCTTGGCGGCTGAAGCTTTCTTT.

This chain connects TRBV6-1 to TRBJ2-1; D gene unclear. This CDR3 is 13 amino acids long. Trimming removed 6 bases at V and 3 bases at J, with 9 bases between. The V gene's germline CDR1 is MNHNS and CDR2 SASEGT. In DNA form, the CDR3 reads TGTGCCAGCAGCCAATGGATCTACAATGAGCAGTTCTTC. This encodes CASSQWIYNEQFF.

This chain connects TRBV5-1 to TRBJ2-5, with D possibly being TRBD2 (5 bases). Trimming removed 5 bases from V and 1 base from J, with 12 bases in between. Germline CDR1 reads SGHRS; CDR2 reads YFSETQ. The length of the CDR3 is 14 residues. The CDR3 is CASREGAFQETQYF. In nucleotides, the CDR3 is TGCGCCAGCAGAGAGGGAGCATTCCAAGAGACCCAGTACTTC.

CDR3 protein: CASSLQGEQYF. The CDR3 region has the DNA TGTGCCAGCAGTCTCCAGGGGGAGCAGTACTTC. The genes are TRBV12-3 or TRBV12-4 and TRBJ2-7, with D possibly TRBD1 on 6 matching bases. The CDR3 loop spans 11 amino acids. V gave up 5 bases and J gave up 7 bases, with 9 bases separating them.

V usage is TRBV28 and J usage is TRBJ2-7; the D gene is possibly TRBD1 (5 bases). The germline gives CDR1 MDHEN, CDR2 SYDVKM. V lost 1 base and J 5 bases, leaving 12 bases between the germline ends. The CDR3 has 14 residues. The CDR3 DNA is TGTGCCAGCAGTTTATCAGGGTACAACGACGAGCAGTACTTC. Residues: CASSLSGYNDEQYF.

The genes are TRBV7-9 and TRBJ2-3, with D hard to call. CDR1 is SEHNR, CDR2 FQNEAQ, per germline (reference sequence). Trimming stripped 3 bases from V and 2 bases from J, with 24 bases between. The CDR3 runs 19 residues. This CDR3 reads CASSFLILRGPKFTDTQYF. For the CDR3, the DNA is TGTGCCAGCAGCTTTCTGATTCTCCGCGGACCCAAATTCACAGATACGCAGTATTTT.

The chain is built from TRBV6-2 or TRBV6-3 and TRBJ2-1; tentative D call: TRBD2 (7 bases). Trimming pared 7 bases from V and 6 bases from J, leaving 19 bases between. The CDR3 is 15 residues long. CDR1 and CDR2 from the germline V gene are MNHEY and SVGEGT. The CDR3 region is CASTQGLAVSNEQFF. The CDR3 DNA reads TGTGCCAGCACCCAGGGGCTAGCGGTTTCCAATGAGCAGTTCTTC.

This clonotype was detected only a few times. The J gene is TRBJ2-3, the V gene TRBV30; D is undetermined. Germline V gene data show CDR1 as GTSNPN and CDR2 as SVGIG (reference sequence). V was cut by 0 bases and J by 5 bases, with 9 bases left in between. The length of the CDR3 is 13 residues. CDR3 coding DNA: TGTGCCTGGAGTGTGGGCGGATTAGATACGCAGTATTTT. Encoded protein: CAWSVGGLDTQYF.

The chain employs TRBV5-4 and TRBJ1-2; D not certain. This CDR3 is 12 amino acids long. Germline-derived CDR1 and CDR2 are SGHNT and YYREEE (reference sequence). V was pared by 5 bases and J by 7 bases, with 12 bases between. DNA for the CDR3: TGTGCCAGCAGTGCGTCCATTGGTGGCTACACCTTC. This gives the protein CASSASIGGYTF.